The following is a TCR beta chain sequence with its context. Its specific antigen is unknown. Per-nucleotide qualities are absent, and no much larger clonotype sits a single base away. Donors formed part of the validation cohort, which comprised about 120 subjects and was distinct from the first cohort of 666 subjects. This record belongs to a study of cytomegalovirus exposure and HLA in healthy donors (dated by TCRdb to about 2017). For the study in its entirety: According to a later analysis, the roughly 120 validation repertoires were produced on the same platform as the roughly 720 repertoires of the first cohort. To predict cytomegalovirus infection status, the study combined high-throughput TCR immunosequencing, statistical association of individual TCRs with disease status, and machine learning. The study aimed to test whether signatures of past pathogen exposure could be identified by cataloging public T cell receptors. Besides the first cohort of hundreds of subjects, a separate validation cohort made up of 120 different subjects was used. Points the paper makes about the study in general: According to the authors, the approach could potentially be generalized to other disease states and immunological phenotypes. All 120 or so repertoires were used to score co-occurrence in the validation cohort in a later analysis, because that analysis had no HLA typing for the cohort. In the study, 150 to 200 TCR beta chains were listed as associated with cytomegalovirus. A later analysis found that TCRs clustered in the first cohort also tended to co-occur in the approximately 120 validation repertoires, with more than 90% of cluster scores above 0. Most TCR sequences were observed very rarely across donors, whereas some public TCRs were present in many individuals. The classifier was reported to diagnose cytomegalovirus status with high specificity and sensitivity in both the original and validation cohorts. Three of the identified cytomegalovirus-associated TCR beta chains were confirmed in vitro to be specific for cytomegalovirus antigens.

Library prep was done by the immunoSEQ multiplex PCR assay. Per the original workflow: To diagnose cytomegalovirus status from the catalog of TCR beta chain sequences, a statistical classification framework was built. This is the immuneACCESS table as TCRdb keeps it, with only in-frame sequences that have V and J called. A part of the clones is gone; compared with another copy, unresolved V genes explain less than half, and the rest is unexplained. For V, J and clone size, that table is used; D and trimming come from the DNA. This sample gives 75,000 to 95,000 clones in total; 96% of them show up just once. More than 0.65% of the sample goes to the ten largest clones. CDR1 is given as SGHDT and CDR2 as YYEEEE, both from the germline V gene. Taken from cysteine to phenylalanine, the CDR3 has 15 residues. Just CDR3 DNA is preserved here, 45 bases in frame from base 1. From V the trimming removes 4 bases and from J it removes 4 bases, while the gene matches leave 7 bases of the junction unaccounted for.

The specimen was PBMCs. The TCR originated in a man between 18 and 29 years old in good health and CMV-seronegative. The chain joins TRBV5-6 to TRBJ1-5, with 8 central nucleotides matching TRBD1. DNA sequence: TGTGCCAGCAGCGCCGACAGGGGTTTAAATCAGCCCCAGCATTTT. This translates into CASSADRGLNQPQHF.